Following are 31 T cell receptor beta chains from one sample sequenced in a study of shared clonotypes between healthy human individuals. Naive CD8 populations comprised CD45RO-negative cells positively selected for CCR7, excluding terminally differentiated effector memory CD45RA+ cells. TCRdb's copy holds only in-frame clones and misses some; the assay was immunoSEQ multiplex PCR. The data show about 2.2 million clones, just under 95% seen once. The sequenced material came from naive CD8+ T cells from PBMCs. These receptors all stem from a man aged 18 to 30 in good health. Some clones in this sample may be carry-over from other donors' samples.

The chain couples TRBV6-1 to TRBJ2-1; 7 nucleotides agree with TRBD2. Germline V lookup: CDR1 MNHNS, CDR2 SASEGT. V lost 1 base, J lost 8 bases, and 5 bases stayed unmatched. This CDR3 spans 14 amino acids. DNA for the CDR3: TGTGCCAGCAGTGAAGGGACTAGGAGGGATGAGCAGTTCTTC. Its protein product is CASSEGTRRDEQFF.

The chain recombines TRBV27 with TRBJ2-7; 8 bases map to TRBD1. This CDR3 contains 14 residues. V trimming: 6 bases; J trimming: 3 bases; junction bases outside the gene matches: 7. The germline gives CDR1 MNHEY, CDR2 SMNVEV (reference sequence). CDR3 loop: CASSPTGDHYEQYF. The CDR3 DNA is TGTGCCAGCAGCCCGACAGGGGATCACTACGAGCAGTACTTC.

The J gene is TRBJ2-5, the V gene TRBV29-1; D is possibly TRBD2 (5 bases). This CDR3 is 13 amino acids long. Germline V gives CDR1 SQVTM, CDR2 ANQGSEA. Trimming took off 7 bases at V and 2 bases at J, with 14 bases between the two ends. This CDR3 is CSGWTGLQETQYF. CDR3 nucleotides: TGCAGCGGATGGACGGGATTGCAAGAGACCCAGTACTTC.

The genes are TRBV19 and TRBJ2-7; TRBD1 agrees at 8 bases. With 4 bases clipped from V and 0 bases from J, the junction kept 5 bases outside the gene matches. This CDR3 region has 15 residues. The germline CDR1 and CDR2 sequences are LNHDA and SQIVND (reference sequence). The CDR3 nucleotides read TGTGCCAGTAGTACAGGACAGGGCGGCTCCTACGAGCAGTACTTC. It encodes CASSTGQGGSYEQYF.

CDR3 sequence: CASSRLAGVWDTQYF. The CDR3 DNA reads as TGTGCCAGCAGCCGTCTAGCGGGAGTTTGGGATACGCAGTATTTT. V gene TRBV4-2 combines with J gene TRBJ2-3, with 10 bases fitting TRBD2. Losses at the gene ends were 4 bases for V and 6 bases for J; bases not matched to a gene: 7. The CDR3 consists of 15 residues. Germline-derived CDR1 and CDR2 are LGHNA and YNFKEQ.

The V and J genes are TRBV30 and TRBJ1-2; D perhaps matches TRBD1 (5 bases). Germline CDR1 is GTSNPN and CDR2 is SVGIG (reference sequence). CDR3 length equals 14 residues. V was pared by 5 bases and J by 4 bases, with 17 bases between. The DNA for the CDR3 is TGTGCCTGGGGGGCACCCAGACGGCCCTATGGCTACACCTTC. This gives the protein CAWGAPRRPYGYTF.

A single count supports this clone. The same CDR3 also results from other DNA sequences found in this sample. The V and J genes are TRBV11-2 and TRBJ1-4; D not resolved. CDR1 and CDR2 (germline): SGHAT, FQNNGV. This CDR3 region has 12 residues. The V gene lost 0 bases and the J gene lost 8 bases, with 4 bases spanning the gap. DNA for the CDR3: TGTGCCAGCAGCTTAGACGGAGAAAAACTGTTTTTT. Amino acids: CASSLDGEKLFF.

CDR3 protein: CASSHTQLHTEAFF. CDR3 DNA sequence: TGCGCCAGCAGCCATACTCAGCTCCACACTGAAGCTTTCTTT. The V call is TRBV4-1, the J call TRBJ1-1; D gene unclear. Trimming cost V 3 bases and J 3 bases, with 11 bases left between them. The CDR3 is made up of 14 amino acids. The germline CDR1 and CDR2 sequences are MGHRA and YSYEKL.

This chain joins TRBV29-1 and TRBJ1-2, with no clear D. Between the trimmed V and J ends, which lost 7 bases and 4 bases, there was a span of 16 bases. In germline, CDR1 is SQVTM, CDR2 ANQGSEA. This CDR3 contains 13 residues. The CDR3 region is CSAAGRTSYGYTF. CDR3 coding DNA: TGCAGCGCCGCGGGCAGAACTTCCTATGGCTACACCTTC.

The CDR3 here is CASSFRGPHEQYF. Written as DNA, the CDR3 is TGTGCCAGCAGTTTTAGGGGTCCCCACGAGCAGTACTTC. This chain uses TRBV27 with TRBJ2-7; TRBD1 might be the D (5 bases). The CDR3 has 13 amino acids. Per the germline V gene, CDR1 is MNHEY and CDR2 is SMNVEV (reference sequence). V lost 3 bases and J 5 bases, leaving 11 bases between the germline ends.

The chain employs TRBV9 and TRBJ2-6, with 8 bases fitting TRBD1. The trim removed 3 bases at V and 4 bases at J, leaving 6 bases unmatched. This CDR3 region has 16 residues. Germline values: CDR1 SGDLS, CDR2 YYNGEE. CDR3 sequence reads: CASSAKTGAGANVLTF. The CDR3 DNA sequence: TGTGCCAGCAGCGCCAAGACAGGGGCAGGGGCCAACGTCCTGACTTTC.

Written as DNA, the CDR3 is TGTGCCAGCAGTTTACACCGGAGGACGAGCTCCTACGAGCAGTACTTC. Translating it yields CASSLHRRTSSYEQYF. The chain joins TRBV27 to TRBJ2-7; weak D call: TRBD2 (5 bases). Germline assignment: CDR1 MNHEY and CDR2 SMNVEV (reference sequence). This CDR3 has 16 residues. The ends were cut back, 2 bases at V and 0 bases at J, with 14 bases in the middle.

This sequence joins TRBV30 and TRBJ1-6; D is perhaps TRBD1 (6 bases). The V and J ends lost 2 bases and 11 bases respectively, with 10 bases between them. CDR1 and CDR2 from the germline V gene are GTSNPN and SVGIG (reference sequence). The CDR3 loop spans 12 amino acids. The CDR3 here is CAWSIGGPPLHF. The CDR3 DNA reads TGTGCCTGGAGTATTGGGGGGCCACCCCTCCACTTT.

The J gene is TRBJ2-7, the V gene TRBV7-3, with D possibly matching TRBD2 (7 bases). V was trimmed by 5 bases and J by 5 bases, leaving 13 bases between them. This CDR3 is 13 amino acids long. Germline V gives CDR1 SGHTA, CDR2 FQGTGA. The CDR3 DNA is TGTGCCAGCAGCCTTGGGGGGGCCAACGAGCAGTACTTC. It is translated as CASSLGGANEQYF.

The rearrangement links TRBV5-1 to TRBJ1-2, with TRBD1 identical over 8 bases. Looked up from germline, CDR1 is SGHRS and CDR2 is YFSETQ. With 4 bases clipped from V and 7 bases from J, the junction kept 12 bases outside the gene matches. The CDR3 extends over 15 amino acids. This CDR3 is CASSRTPGGAGGYTF. In DNA, the CDR3 is TGCGCCAGCAGCCGCACTCCAGGGGGCGCAGGTGGCTACACCTTC. Drawing the rest from reference TRBV5-1 and TRBJ1-2, the complete variable domain is KAGVTQTPRYLIKTRGQQVTLSCSPISGHRSVSWYQQTPGQGLQFLFEYFSETQRNKGNFPGRFSGRQFSNSRSEMNVSTLELGDSALYLCASSRTPGGAGGYTFGSGTRLTVV.

The chain is built from TRBV27 and TRBJ2-1; the match to TRBD2 covers 8 bases. Losses at the gene ends were 6 bases for V and 3 bases for J; bases not matched to a gene: 4. The germline V gene has CDR1 MNHEY and CDR2 SMNVEV (reference sequence). The CDR3 has 14 residues. The CDR3 is CASSPTSDYNEQFF. CDR3 nucleotide sequence: TGTGCCAGCAGCCCGACTAGCGACTACAATGAGCAGTTCTTC.

V and J are TRBV9 and TRBJ2-3; 13 positions match TRBD2. J was trimmed by 1 base and V by 3 bases; bases with no gene match: 5. Germline lookup yields CDR1 SGDLS and CDR2 YYNGEE. This CDR3 region has 17 residues. CDR3 nucleotide sequence: TGTGCCAGCAGCGCTAAACTAGCGGGAGGGGGCACAGATACGCAGTATTTT. This encodes CASSAKLAGGGTDTQYF.

V and J are TRBV4-1 and TRBJ1-1; D not resolved. The CDR3 loop spans 15 amino acids. CDR1 is MGHRA and CDR2 is YSYEKL in the germline V gene. The ends were cut back, 5 bases at V and 0 bases at J, with 13 bases in the middle. The CDR3: CASSGPGRMNTEAFF. The CDR3 DNA follows: TGCGCCAGCAGCGGCCCCGGACGGATGAACACTGAAGCTTTCTTT.

In the case of this clone: This may stem from a read error, because a much larger clone lies one nucleotide away. Other DNA sequences in this sample translate to the same CDR3. This rearrangement joins TRBV28 to TRBJ1-1; no definite D call. The V gene lost 3 bases and the J gene lost 3 bases, with 2 bases spanning the gap. Germline assignment: CDR1 MDHEN and CDR2 SYDVKM. This CDR3 is built from 11 residues. Here the CDR3 reads CASSLYTEAFF. The DNA of the CDR3 is TGTGCCAGCAGTTTGTACACTGAAGCTTTCTTT.

The rearrangement joins TRBV9 to TRBJ2-7; D is perhaps TRBD1 (6 bases). CDR3 length: 14 amino acids. V was trimmed by 3 bases and J by 3 bases, leaving 13 bases between them. The germline gives CDR1 SGDLS, CDR2 YYNGEE. The CDR3 reads CASSGPGAGYEQYF. In DNA form, the CDR3 reads TGTGCCAGCAGCGGGCCAGGGGCGGGCTACGAGCAGTACTTC.

This clone was counted a single time. The gene calls are TRBV6-5 and TRBJ1-1, with D possibly matching TRBD1 (6 bases). Germline CDR1 MNHEY, CDR2 SVGAGI. Trimming took off 2 bases at V and 4 bases at J, with 11 bases between the two ends. This CDR3 has 14 residues. CDR3 residues: CASSYRQGITEAFF. The CDR3 nucleotides read TGTGCCAGCAGTTACCGTCAGGGGATCACTGAAGCTTTCTTT.

V and J are TRBV4-1 and TRBJ2-1; TRBD1 matches at 10 bases. With V trimmed by 3 bases and J by 5 bases, 7 bases remained unmatched. This CDR3 has 16 residues. Germline CDR1 and CDR2: MGHRA and YSYEKL. The CDR3 nucleotides are TGCGCCAGCAGCCACGCCGGGACAGGGGCCAACAATGAGCAGTTCTTC. Amino acids: CASSHAGTGANNEQFF.

The V call is TRBV28, the J call TRBJ2-5; TRBD2 might be the D (5 bases). The germline V gene has CDR1 MDHEN and CDR2 SYDVKM. The CDR3 loop spans 18 amino acids. V dropped 1 base and J dropped 3 bases, with 21 bases sitting between them. The CDR3 here is CASSLFPAASGREETQYF. CDR3 sequence (DNA): TGTGCCAGCAGTTTATTCCCCGCGGCGAGCGGAAGAGAAGAGACCCAGTACTTC.

The chain combines TRBV28 with TRBJ2-7, with D perhaps matching TRBD2 (5 bases). Germline assignment: CDR1 MDHEN and CDR2 SYDVKM. CDR3 length: 16 amino acids. V was shortened by 3 bases and J by 0 bases, with 15 bases between the two germline ends. CDR3 sequence reads: CASSLTDSRSSYEQYF. The CDR3 nucleotides read TGTGCCAGCAGTTTGACGGACTCCAGGAGCTCCTACGAGCAGTACTTC. Full variable domain (rest looked up from reference TRBV28 and TRBJ2-7): DVKVTQSSRYLVKRTGEKVFLECVQDMDHENMFWYRQDPGLGLRLIYFSYDVKMKEKGDIPEGYSVSREKKERFSLILESASTNQTSMYLCASSLTDSRSSYEQYFGPGTRLTVT.

The genes are TRBV11-2 and TRBJ1-5, with D uncertain. Germline lookup yields CDR1 SGHAT and CDR2 FQNNGV. The V end lost 1 base, the J end lost 7 bases, and 14 bases lay between the germline ends. There are 15 residues in the CDR3. As DNA, the CDR3 is TGTGCCAGCAGCTTAGGACCGGCAGTTGCACAGCCCCAGCATTTT. Translating it yields CASSLGPAVAQPQHF.

The chain combines TRBV27 with TRBJ2-7; no clear D. The CDR3 runs to 12 residues. The ends were cut back, 5 bases at V and 7 bases at J, with 12 bases in the middle. CDR1 and CDR2 (germline): MNHEY, SMNVEV (reference sequence). CDR3 amino acids: CASSPGYGEQYF. The CDR3 region has the DNA TGTGCCAGCAGTCCCGGCTACGGGGAGCAGTACTTC.

This chain joins TRBV7-6 and TRBJ2-1; TRBD2 matches at 8 bases. V was clipped by 3 bases and J by 2 bases; unmatched bases: 6. The CDR3 is 16 amino acids. CDR1 is SGHVS, CDR2 FNYEAQ, per germline. The CDR3 sequence: CASSLASGRPYNEQFF. CDR3 DNA: TGTGCCAGCAGCTTGGCTAGCGGGCGGCCCTACAATGAGCAGTTCTTC.

In this sample, this clone turned up once. The V call is TRBV27, the J call TRBJ2-7; TRBD2 is a possible D gene (5 bases). The CDR3 is 17 amino acids. Trimming stripped 4 bases from V and 7 bases from J, with 26 bases between. Germline CDR1 is MNHEY and CDR2 is SMNVEV (reference sequence). CDR3 protein: CASSSQTPRGDHREQYF. The CDR3 DNA is TGTGCCAGCAGTTCCCAAACCCCCCGGGGAGATCATAGGGAGCAGTACTTC.

The chain employs TRBV4-1 and TRBJ2-1; 9 bases line up with TRBD2. V shed 5 bases and J 2 bases; nucleotides not matched to a gene: 1. Germline-derived CDR1 and CDR2 are MGHRA and YSYEKL. The CDR3 has 14 residues. The CDR3: CASSGLAPYNEQFF. DNA for the CDR3: TGCGCCAGCAGCGGACTAGCGCCCTACAATGAGCAGTTCTTC.

The rearrangement links TRBV29-1 to TRBJ1-1; 7 positions match TRBD1. The trim removed 3 bases at V and 1 base at J, leaving 8 bases unmatched. CDR3 size: 15 residues. Germline V lookup: CDR1 SQVTM, CDR2 ANQGSEA. In nucleotides, the CDR3 is TGCAGCGTTGAGGTGCCAGGGGGGACGAACACTGAAGCTTTCTTT. Amino acid sequence: CSVEVPGGTNTEAFF.

The chain has TRBV9 and TRBJ2-1; tentatively, D is TRBD1 or TRBD2 (6 bases each). The V gene lost 4 bases and the J gene lost 0 bases, with 17 bases spanning the gap. Germline assignment: CDR1 SGDLS and CDR2 YYNGEE. This CDR3 contains 17 residues. Here the CDR3 reads CASSPSKGGSSYNEQFF. CDR3 nucleotide sequence: TGTGCCAGCAGCCCCAGTAAAGGGGGGAGCTCCTACAATGAGCAGTTCTTC.